A single sample gave rise to the 19 T cell receptor beta chains below, sequenced in a study of radiation and T cells in renal cell carcinoma. The protocol was immunoSEQ multiplex PCR, while the TCRdb copy is restricted to in-frame clones and leaves out a portion. Counted here are tens of thousands of clones, 65% to 90% occurring once; the ten biggest clones make up 20% to 25%. Time point defined: blood 2 weeks post-SBRT. Described treatment: 15 Gy SBRT to primary tumor, nephrectomy 4 weeks later. The material was blood, obtained from a patient whose treatment included radiotherapy and nephrectomy. The source is a woman aged 50 to 65 with renal cell carcinoma.

J is TRBJ2-5 and V is TRBV27; TRBD1 aligns across 9 bases. The V and J ends lost 4 bases and 5 bases, in that order; junction bases with no gene match: 5. The germline gives CDR1 MNHEY, CDR2 SMNVEV (reference sequence). CDR3 length: 14 residues. The chain's CDR3 is CASSSSDRGETQYF. The CDR3 DNA sequence: TGTGCCAGCAGTTCCTCGGACAGGGGTGAGACCCAGTACTTC.

The chain carries TRBV15 and TRBJ2-7, with D uncertain. This CDR3 has 15 amino acids. The germline V gene has CDR1 LNHNV and CDR2 YYDKDF (reference sequence). Between the trimmed V and J ends, which lost 0 bases and 0 bases, there was a span of 9 bases. The CDR3 sequence: CATSRDPRRSYEQYF. CDR3 nucleotides: TGTGCCACCAGCAGAGACCCCCGACGCTCCTACGAGCAGTACTTC.

V is TRBV7-8 and J is TRBJ2-3; D remains unclear. V was shortened by 3 bases and J by 0 bases, with 7 bases between the two germline ends. The CDR3 runs to 14 residues. CDR1 and CDR2 from the germline V gene are SGHVS and FQNEAQ. In nucleotides, the CDR3 is TGTGCCAGCAGCTTCGGCAGCAGCACAGATACGCAGTATTTT. Encoded protein: CASSFGSSTDTQYF.

This clone was seen once. The V and J genes are TRBV7-2 and TRBJ1-2; the D is unclear. Deletions cut 0 bases from V and 4 bases from J, with 3 bases between. Germline CDR1 and CDR2: SGHTA and FQGNSA. This CDR3 has 12 amino acids. CDR3 sequence: CASSLAPYGYTF. The CDR3 coding sequence is TGTGCCAGCAGCTTAGCCCCCTATGGCTACACCTTC.

The gene calls are TRBV11-3 and TRBJ1-1; possibly TRBD1 for D (5 bases). With 5 bases removed from V and 8 bases from J, the gap between germline ends came to 12 bases. The CDR3 covers 12 residues. CDR1 and CDR2 (germline): SGHNT, YENEEA. The CDR3 nucleotides read TGTGCCAGCAGCCCATACAGGTCCGAAGCTTTCTTT. Protein: CASSPYRSEAFF.

With regard to this clone: The sample holds other DNA sequences that translate to the same CDR3. The chain carries TRBV5-1 and TRBJ1-1; weak D call: TRBD1 (6 bases). The CDR3 totals 14 residues. In germline, CDR1 is SGHRS, CDR2 YFSETQ. V lost 0 bases and J lost 2, with 8 bases in between. This CDR3 is CASSLEGGNTEAFF. CDR3 sequence (DNA): TGCGCCAGCAGCTTGGAGGGGGGCAACACTGAAGCTTTCTTT.

The chain joins TRBV7-2 to TRBJ2-2, with TRBD2 matching 8 bases. Losses at the gene ends were 5 bases for V and 0 bases for J; bases not matched to a gene: 5. Germline CDR1 reads SGHTA; CDR2 reads FQGNSA. This CDR3 comprises 16 residues. DNA of the CDR3: TGTGCCAGCAGCCTAGTAGCGGGGACGAACACCGGGGAGCTGTTTTTT. This gives the protein CASSLVAGTNTGELFF.

The rearrangement uses TRBV4-3 and TRBJ1-1; 7 nucleotides agree with TRBD1. Germline V gene data show CDR1 as LGHNA and CDR2 as YSLEER. The V and J ends lost 4 bases and 6 bases, in that order; junction bases with no gene match: 17. The CDR3 covers 17 residues. CDR3 loop: CASSRIFGDSPSPEAFF. CDR3 nucleotides: TGCGCCAGCAGCCGAATTTTCGGGGACAGTCCCTCTCCTGAAGCTTTCTTT.

This clone was observed a single time. This rearrangement joins TRBV9 to TRBJ1-2, with TRBD1 as a possible D gene (6 bases). CDR1 is SGDLS, CDR2 YYNGEE, per germline. Between the trimmed V and J ends, which lost 0 bases and 7 bases, there was a span of 13 bases. This CDR3 is built from 14 residues. For the CDR3, the DNA is TGTGCCAGCAGCGTAGTGGCAGGGGCCTTTGGCTACACCTTC. Protein product: CASSVVAGAFGYTF.

This clone was observed a single time. This sequence joins TRBV18 and TRBJ1-2; the match to TRBD1 covers 10 bases. The V gene's germline CDR1 is KGHSH and CDR2 LQKENI. With 3 bases clipped from V and 0 bases from J, the junction kept 7 bases outside the gene matches. The CDR3 covers 17 residues. As DNA, the CDR3 is TGTGCCAGCTCACCCGGGACAGGGGCTCCAGCTAACTATGGCTACACCTTC. Its protein is CASSPGTGAPANYGYTF.

The chain combines TRBV6-4 with TRBJ2-2; a possible D gene is TRBD2 (6 bases). This CDR3 contains 16 residues. Trimming removed 0 bases at V and 3 bases at J, with 11 bases between. CDR1 is MRHNA and CDR2 is SNTAGT in the germline V gene. In DNA, the CDR3 is TGTGCCAGCAGTGACTCGGCTGGAGGGGACACCGGGGAGCTGTTTTTT. This codes for CASSDSAGGDTGELFF.

The chain carries TRBV2 and TRBJ1-2; D remains ambiguous. The CDR3 contains 12 residues. Germline V gene sequence: CDR1 SNHLY, CDR2 FYNNEI. Deletions cut 8 bases from V and 8 bases from J, with 15 bases between. The CDR3 reads CASFLLGGGYTF. CDR3 bases: TGTGCCAGCTTCCTATTGGGAGGCGGCTACACCTTC.

CDR3 sequence (DNA): TGTGCCAGCAGTAACGGAAAAGCTGCAACTAATGAAAAACTGTTTTTT. This translates into CASSNGKAATNEKLFF. This chain uses TRBV28 with TRBJ1-4; D is unclear. The germline gives CDR1 MDHEN, CDR2 SYDVKM. Trimming took 5 bases from V and 0 from J, leaving 13 bases between them. The CDR3 totals 16 residues.

The chain recombines TRBV7-2 with TRBJ1-3, with TRBD1 identical over 7 bases. The CDR3 length is 11 residues. CDR1 is SGHTA, CDR2 FQGNSA, per germline. J was trimmed by 15 bases and V by 5 bases; bases with no gene match: 7. The CDR3 DNA reads as TGTGCCAGCAGCAATGACAGGGTCAAATATTTT. It is translated as CASSNDRVKYF.

This clone has only one observation. The chain combines TRBV6-1 with TRBJ2-1; no firm D call. CDR1 and CDR2 from the germline V gene are MNHNS and SASEGT. The CDR3 runs to 10 residues. The V end was cut by 8 bases, the J end by 7 bases, with 6 bases between. The CDR3 is CASAQNEQFF. CDR3 bases: TGTGCCAGCGCCCAGAATGAGCAGTTCTTC.

CDR3 sequence reads: CASSPRDRGRTNTEAFF. CDR3 coding DNA: TGTGCCAGCAGCCCCAGGGACAGGGGGCGGACCAACACTGAAGCTTTCTTT. This sequence joins TRBV5-4 and TRBJ1-1, with 12 nucleotides matching TRBD1. The CDR3 is 17 amino acids. Trimming cost V 4 bases and J 2 bases; bases outside gene matches: 9. The germline V gene encodes CDR1 SGHNT and CDR2 YYREEE (reference sequence).

CDR3 DNA: TGTGCCAGCAGTGTATGGACAGCGGGTGATTCACCCCTCCACTTT. It encodes CASSVWTAGDSPLHF. The gene calls are TRBV2 and TRBJ1-6; weak D call: TRBD1 (6 bases). Trimming left V 4 bases short and J 8 bases short, with 15 bases between. Germline-derived CDR1 and CDR2 are SNHLY and FYNNEI. The CDR3 covers 15 residues.

In DNA, the CDR3 is TGTGCCAGCAGCCAAGGACTAGCCGAGCAGTACTTC. Its protein product is CASSQGLAEQYF. The rearrangement links TRBV7-9 to TRBJ2-7; 8 positions agree with TRBD2. Trimming took 5 bases from V and 6 from J; bases not matched to a gene: 3. This CDR3 is 12 amino acids long. Per the germline V gene, CDR1 is SEHNR and CDR2 is FQNEAQ (reference sequence).

The chain joins TRBV6-5 to TRBJ1-5, with TRBD1 as a possible D gene (5 bases). There are 13 residues in the CDR3. Per the germline V gene, CDR1 is MNHEY and CDR2 is SVGAGI. Trimming left V 4 bases short and J 5 bases short, with 9 bases between. This CDR3 reads CASSWRGDQPQHF. CDR3 sequence (DNA): TGTGCCAGCAGTTGGAGGGGAGATCAGCCCCAGCATTTT.